Listed below are T cell receptor beta chains from one sample, sequenced in a study of T cell responses to AZD1222 COVID-19 vaccine. Method: immunoSEQ multiplex PCR; TCRdb's copy keeps in-frame clones and lacks some. The sample yields over 130,000 clones, just over 90% seen once. Sequences were derived from peripheral blood, sampled on day 0 of AZD1222 vaccination. These TCRs come from an adult in good health. CDR3s include the opening cysteine and the closing phenylalanine or tryptophan. A D gene is named only where the DNA matches it firmly. Some rows mark clone size as missing; the rest say once, few, many or name a class of expanded clone.

TRBD1	TRBJ2-7	TRBV13	once	12	TGTGCCAGCAGCTTAGGCATTGGGACAGGGAACTTC	CASSLGIGTGNF
NA	TRBJ2-5	TRBV5-1	NA	15	TGCGCCAGCAGCTTGGACGGATACCTCCAAGAGACCCAGTACTTC	CASSLDGYLQETQYF
NA	TRBJ1-4	TRBV5-1	NA	16	TGCGCCAGCAGCGTGGGTAGTATCGGGCCTAATGAAAAACTGTTTTTT	CASSVGSIGPNEKLFF
TRBD2	TRBJ2-5	TRBV9	NA	16	TGTGCCAGCAGCGTAGGGGGTAGCGGGGTAGAAGAGACCCAGTACTTC	CASSVGGSGVEETQYF
TRBD1	TRBJ2-7	TRBV7-8	NA	15	TGTGCCAGCAGCTTGGCTGGCAGGGGGCAATACGAGCAGTACTTC	CASSLAGRGQYEQYF
TRBD2	TRBJ2-7	TRBV20-1	NA	14	TGCAGTGCTAGTTTACTAGCGGTTTCCTACGAGCAGTACTTC	CSASLLAVSYEQYF
TRBD1	TRBJ1-2	TRBV5-6	NA	13	TGTGCCAGCAGATCGGGACAGCCCTATGGCTACACCTTC	CASRSGQPYGYTF
TRBD2	TRBJ2-7	TRBV5-1	NA	16	TGCGCCAGCAGTTGGGGACTAGCGGGGGAGGACTACGAGCAGTACTTC	CASSWGLAGEDYEQYF
TRBD2	TRBJ2-3	TRBV7-2	NA	15	TGTGCCAGCAGCCTCAGGGAGGGCCGAGTAGATACGCAGTATTTT	CASSLREGRVDTQYF
TRBD1	TRBJ2-1	TRBV5-6	NA	15	TGTGCCAGCAGCTTGTGGTGGACAGGGGGCAATGAGCAGTTCTTC	CASSLWWTGGNEQFF
NA	TRBJ1-3	TRBV11-3	NA	16	TGTGCCAGCAGTTGCGCGAGGGTGCTCCCTGGAAACACCATATATTTT	CASSCARVLPGNTIYF
TRBD1	TRBJ2-2	TRBV6-6	NA	15	TGTGCCAGCAGTTACGGGACAGGGGGCACCGGGGAGCTGTTTTTT	CASSYGTGGTGELFF
NA	TRBJ1-3	TRBV18	NA	17	TGTGCCAGCTCACCTCTTAATGAAGCGGCCTCTGGAAACACCATATATTTT	CASSPLNEAASGNTIYF
NA	TRBJ2-5	TRBV7-8	NA	14	TGTGCCAGCACAGATAGAGGGGCGCGAGAGACCCAGTACTTC	CASTDRGARETQYF
NA	TRBJ1-3	TRBV9	NA	15	TGTGCCAGCAGCGTAGATGAAGTCTCTGGAAACACCATATATTTT	CASSVDEVSGNTIYF
NA	TRBJ1-3	TRBV10-2	NA	15	TGCGCCAGCGGGGGTGGGGTGAACTCTGGAAACACCATATATTTT	CASGGGVNSGNTIYF
NA	TRBJ1-6	TRBV27	NA	13	TGTGCCAGCAGTTATCGACAAGATTCACCCCTCCACTTT	CASSYRQDSPLHF
TRBD1	TRBJ1-5	TRBV6-5	NA	15	TGTGCCAGCAGTTATCGGGACAGGGGTCCTGTGGGAAAGCATTTT	CASSYRDRGPVGKHF
NA	TRBJ2-1	TRBV7-8	NA	11	TGTGCCAGCAGCCCCCCGTCGGAGCAGTTCTTC	CASSPPSEQFF
TRBD1	TRBJ1-1	TRBV7-9	NA	13	TGTGCCAGCAGCTTAGTGTGGGACAGGGGGACTTTCTTT	CASSLVWDRGTFF
NA	TRBJ2-7	TRBV19	NA	14	TGTGCCAGTAGCACGGGGTTGGGCTCCTACGAGCAGTACTTC	CASSTGLGSYEQYF
NA	TRBJ1-1	TRBV6-1	NA	13	TGTGCCAGCAGTTTATCCGGGACACCTGAAGCTTTCTTT	CASSLSGTPEAFF
NA	TRBJ2-1	TRBV3-1/TRBV3-2	NA	15	TGTGCCAGCAGCCCCCAGGTGTTCTGGGGCAATTGGCAGTTCTTC	CASSPQVFWGNWQFF
NA	TRBJ2-3	TRBV10-1	NA	13	TGCGCCAGCAGTGACTATCAGGGTGAAACGCAGTATTTT	CASSDYQGETQYF
NA	TRBJ2-7	TRBV7-9	NA	16	TGTGCCAGCAGCTTAGGGGCTGGGGTGAGCTCCTACGAGCAGTACTTC	CASSLGAGVSSYEQYF
NA	TRBJ2-2	TRBV19	NA	15	TGTGCCAGTAGTATAGCTGCGGGTTACACCGGGGAGCTGTTTTTT	CASSIAAGYTGELFF
NA	TRBJ1-2	TRBV29-1	NA	12	TGCAGCGCTTATAAGGGCGAGGGAGGCTACACCTTC	CSAYKGEGGYTF
NA	TRBJ1-1	TRBV7-2	NA	18	TGTGCCAGCAGCTTGCGTATTGGACGGGCAGGGACGGGCACTGAAGCTTTCTTT	CASSLRIGRAGTGTEAFF
NA	TRBJ2-3	TRBV30	NA	15	TGTGCCTGGAGTGTACGTAGACAGATCACAGATACGCAGTATTTT	CAWSVRRQITDTQYF
NA	TRBJ1-1	TRBV10-2	NA	12	TGCGCCAGCACCTCACCGGACAGTGAAGCTTTCTTT	CASTSPDSEAFF
TRBD1	TRBJ1-2	TRBV7-2	NA	17	TGTGCCAGCACCACAATCCTGAACAGGGGGTCCGACTATGGCTACACCTTC	CASTTILNRGSDYGYTF
NA	TRBJ2-1	TRBV2	NA	14	TGTGCCAGCCGGTCAGGAGTAGGGCACAATGAGCAGTTCTTC	CASRSGVGHNEQFF
TRBD1	TRBJ1-1	TRBV5-6	NA	14	TGTGCCAGCAGCTCGGGACAGGGAGACACTGAAGCTTTCTTT	CASSSGQGDTEAFF
NA	TRBJ2-3	TRBV9	NA	17	TGTGCCAGCAGCGTAGAATCCCGGGGGGCTAGCACAGATACGCAGTATTTT	CASSVESRGASTDTQYF
TRBD1	TRBJ1-5	TRBV27	NA	15	TGTGCCAGCAGTTTCTTGGGACAGGATAATCAGCCCCAGCATTTT	CASSFLGQDNQPQHF
TRBD2	TRBJ2-3	TRBV29-1	NA	15	TGCAGCGTCGTGGGACTAGCGGGGGTCACAGATACGCAGTATTTT	CSVVGLAGVTDTQYF
TRBD1	TRBJ1-3	TRBV9	NA	15	TGTGCCAGAAATGGACAGGGCCTTGCGGGAAACACCATATATTTT	CARNGQGLAGNTIYF
NA	TRBJ2-7	TRBV5-4	NA	13	TGTGCCAGCAGCTTGGGGCAGAGGGGCGAGCAGTACTTC	CASSLGQRGEQYF
TRBD1	TRBJ2-1	TRBV7-2	NA	13	TGTGCCAGCAGCCCACAGGGGGCCGATGAGCAGTTCTTC	CASSPQGADEQFF
NA	TRBJ1-5	TRBV29-1	NA	13	TGCAGCGTACTCACAGGGAGGGGACAGCCCCAGCATTTT	CSVLTGRGQPQHF
NA	TRBJ2-1	TRBV7-3	NA	15	TGTGCCAGCAGCTTAAGTGGGGCTACCTACAATGAGCAGTTCTTC	CASSLSGATYNEQFF
NA	TRBJ2-1	TRBV7-9	NA	14	TGTGCCACCTCGCTTGGGCGGGGTTTCAATGAGCAGTTCTTC	CATSLGRGFNEQFF
TRBD1	TRBJ1-1	TRBV19	NA	16	TGTGCCAGTAAGGGACAGGGGGCCCCGATGAACACTGAAGCTTTCTTT	CASKGQGAPMNTEAFF
NA	TRBJ1-2	TRBV4-1	NA	14	TGCGCCAGCAACTTAGGGAGGGGGGAGGATGGCTACACCTTC	CASNLGRGEDGYTF
TRBD2	TRBJ2-2	TRBV19	NA	21	TGTGCCAGTAGTGGTCCCGGGACACTTGGACTAGCGGGATTAGTTTACGGGGAGCTGTTTTTT	CASSGPGTLGLAGLVYGELFF
NA	TRBJ2-5	TRBV5-6	NA	15	TGTGCCAGCAGCTTCACCTTGTCCAACCAAGAGACCCAGTACTTC	CASSFTLSNQETQYF
NA	TRBJ1-3	TRBV4-2	NA	14	TGTGCCAGCAGCCAAGATCTATTGGGCCGACAACTATATTTT	CASSQDLLGRQLYF
NA	TRBJ2-7	TRBV25-1	NA	11	TGTGCCAGCAGTACTAGCTACGAGCAGTACTTC	CASSTSYEQYF
TRBD1	TRBJ1-1	TRBV28	NA	15	TGTGCCAGCAGTTCCAACAGGGGGCCGGACACTGAAGCTTTCTTT	CASSSNRGPDTEAFF
NA	TRBJ2-7	TRBV29-1	NA	13	TGCAGCGTTGTGGTCGGGTCGTCCTACGAGCAGTACTTC	CSVVVGSSYEQYF
NA	TRBJ1-6	TRBV9	NA	12	TGTGCCAGCAGCTCCTATAATTCACCCCTCCACTTT	CASSSYNSPLHF
TRBD1	TRBJ1-2	TRBV19	NA	15	TGTGCCAGTATCGCGGCAGGGGGCGCCCCCTATGGCTACACCTTC	CASIAAGGAPYGYTF
TRBD2	TRBJ2-7	TRBV27	medium-sized	14	TGTGCCAGTCAAATCGGGACTAGCTCCTACGAGCAGTACTTC	CASQIGTSSYEQYF